The sample holds one count of the clone carrying this TCR beta chain. The antigen is not known. The CDR3 runs to 16 residues. V shed 0 bases, J shed 2 bases, and the junction held 3 bases outside the gene matches. Germline CDR1 LGHNA, CDR2 YSLEER. The PCR had 60 Vbeta and 13 Jbeta primers. Assay used: immunoSEQ multiplex PCR; TCRdb lists only in-frame clones, some missing. The table has under 130,000 clones, approximately 80% seen once. The sample is drawn from a study of cytomegalovirus exposure and HLA in healthy donors. General study points: Reports showed the classifier diagnosing cytomegalovirus status with high specificity and sensitivity. DRB1 showed the most TCR associations and HLA-C the fewest in a later analysis, as rates varied by HLA locus. Earlier analysis yielded a pattern in which most TCR beta V segments were productive about 87% or about 30% of the time. According to the study, roughly 160 TCR beta chains were cytomegalovirus-associated.

This TCR was recovered from a man under 40 in good health and CMV-seronegative. The specimen sequenced was PBMCs. J is TRBJ2-1 and V is TRBV4-3; 8 bases are shared with TRBD2. In nucleotides, the CDR3 is TGCGCCAGCAGCCAAGAATATAGCGGGACCTACAATGAGCAGTTCTTC. Translation gives CASSQEYSGTYNEQFF.